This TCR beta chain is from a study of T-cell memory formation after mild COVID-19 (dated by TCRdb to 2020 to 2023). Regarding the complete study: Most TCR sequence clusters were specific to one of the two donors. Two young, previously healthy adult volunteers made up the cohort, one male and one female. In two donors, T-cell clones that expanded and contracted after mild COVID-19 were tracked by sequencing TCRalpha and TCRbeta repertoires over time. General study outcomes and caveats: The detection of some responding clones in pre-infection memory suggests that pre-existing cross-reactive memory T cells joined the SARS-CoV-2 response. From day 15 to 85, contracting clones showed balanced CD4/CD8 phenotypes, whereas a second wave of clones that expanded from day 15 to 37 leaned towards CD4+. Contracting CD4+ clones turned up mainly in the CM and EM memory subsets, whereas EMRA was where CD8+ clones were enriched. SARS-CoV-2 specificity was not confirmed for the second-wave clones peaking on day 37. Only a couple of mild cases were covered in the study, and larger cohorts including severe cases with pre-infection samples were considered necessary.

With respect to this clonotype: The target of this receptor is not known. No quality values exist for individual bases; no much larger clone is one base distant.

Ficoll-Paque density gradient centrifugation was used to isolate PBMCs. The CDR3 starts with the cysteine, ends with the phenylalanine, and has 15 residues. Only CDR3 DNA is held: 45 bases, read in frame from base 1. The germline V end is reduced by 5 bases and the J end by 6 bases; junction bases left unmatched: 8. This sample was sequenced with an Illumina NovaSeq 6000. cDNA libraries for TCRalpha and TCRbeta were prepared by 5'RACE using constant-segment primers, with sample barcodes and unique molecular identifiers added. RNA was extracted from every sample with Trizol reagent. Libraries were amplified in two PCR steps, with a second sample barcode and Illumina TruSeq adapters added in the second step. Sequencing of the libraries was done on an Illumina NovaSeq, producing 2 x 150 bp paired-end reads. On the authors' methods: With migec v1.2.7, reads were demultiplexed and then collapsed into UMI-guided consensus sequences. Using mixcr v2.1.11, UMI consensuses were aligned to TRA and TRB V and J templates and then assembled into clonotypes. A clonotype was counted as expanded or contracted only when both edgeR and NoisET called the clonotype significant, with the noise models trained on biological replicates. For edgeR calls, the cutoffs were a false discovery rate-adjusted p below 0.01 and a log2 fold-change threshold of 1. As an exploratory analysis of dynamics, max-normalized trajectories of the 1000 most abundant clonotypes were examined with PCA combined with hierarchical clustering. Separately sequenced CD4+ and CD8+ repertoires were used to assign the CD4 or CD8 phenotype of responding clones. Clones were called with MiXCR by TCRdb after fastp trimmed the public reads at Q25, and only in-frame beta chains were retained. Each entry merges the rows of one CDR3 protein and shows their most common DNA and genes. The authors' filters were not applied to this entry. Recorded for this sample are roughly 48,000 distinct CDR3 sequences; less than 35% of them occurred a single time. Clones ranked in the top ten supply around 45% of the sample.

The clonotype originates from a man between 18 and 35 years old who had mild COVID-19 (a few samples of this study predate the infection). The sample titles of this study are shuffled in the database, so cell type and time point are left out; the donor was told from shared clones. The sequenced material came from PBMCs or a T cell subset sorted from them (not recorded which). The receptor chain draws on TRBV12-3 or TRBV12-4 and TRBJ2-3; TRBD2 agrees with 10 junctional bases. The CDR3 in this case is CASSTSGGAGDTQYF. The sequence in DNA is TGTGCCAGCAGTACCAGCGGGGGGGCCGGGGATACGCAGTATTTT.